This TCR beta chain was recorded in a study of blood T cell repertoires in COVID-19. Study in general: Acute and convalescent COVID-19 specimens originated in the United States, Italy and Spain. T cells, B-cell-depleted T cells, or PBMCs provided the cDNA or gDNA that served as material.

Trimming removed 5 bases at V and 10 bases at J, with 11 bases between. The CDR3 consists of 11 residues. Germline V gene sequence: CDR1 MNHEY, CDR2 SMNVEV (reference sequence). Original data processing: Counts of nucleated cells, estimated from reference gene primer amplification, were obtained. Assay: immunoSEQ multiplex PCR; the TCRdb copy retains only in-frame clones and omits some. V and J calls and clone size are those listed in that table; D and trimming were worked out from the DNA. The sample gives 250,000 to 300,000 clones, 70% to 80% of which show up once; about 3.5% is in the top ten. The TCR originated in a woman older than 75 with acute or convalescent COVID-19. The sample was peripheral blood. V gene TRBV27 combines with J gene TRBJ2-5; possibly TRBD1 for D (5 bases). The CDR3 loop is CASSPLGDQYF. The CDR3 DNA sequence: TGTGCCAGCAGTCCCCTAGGGGACCAGTACTTC.